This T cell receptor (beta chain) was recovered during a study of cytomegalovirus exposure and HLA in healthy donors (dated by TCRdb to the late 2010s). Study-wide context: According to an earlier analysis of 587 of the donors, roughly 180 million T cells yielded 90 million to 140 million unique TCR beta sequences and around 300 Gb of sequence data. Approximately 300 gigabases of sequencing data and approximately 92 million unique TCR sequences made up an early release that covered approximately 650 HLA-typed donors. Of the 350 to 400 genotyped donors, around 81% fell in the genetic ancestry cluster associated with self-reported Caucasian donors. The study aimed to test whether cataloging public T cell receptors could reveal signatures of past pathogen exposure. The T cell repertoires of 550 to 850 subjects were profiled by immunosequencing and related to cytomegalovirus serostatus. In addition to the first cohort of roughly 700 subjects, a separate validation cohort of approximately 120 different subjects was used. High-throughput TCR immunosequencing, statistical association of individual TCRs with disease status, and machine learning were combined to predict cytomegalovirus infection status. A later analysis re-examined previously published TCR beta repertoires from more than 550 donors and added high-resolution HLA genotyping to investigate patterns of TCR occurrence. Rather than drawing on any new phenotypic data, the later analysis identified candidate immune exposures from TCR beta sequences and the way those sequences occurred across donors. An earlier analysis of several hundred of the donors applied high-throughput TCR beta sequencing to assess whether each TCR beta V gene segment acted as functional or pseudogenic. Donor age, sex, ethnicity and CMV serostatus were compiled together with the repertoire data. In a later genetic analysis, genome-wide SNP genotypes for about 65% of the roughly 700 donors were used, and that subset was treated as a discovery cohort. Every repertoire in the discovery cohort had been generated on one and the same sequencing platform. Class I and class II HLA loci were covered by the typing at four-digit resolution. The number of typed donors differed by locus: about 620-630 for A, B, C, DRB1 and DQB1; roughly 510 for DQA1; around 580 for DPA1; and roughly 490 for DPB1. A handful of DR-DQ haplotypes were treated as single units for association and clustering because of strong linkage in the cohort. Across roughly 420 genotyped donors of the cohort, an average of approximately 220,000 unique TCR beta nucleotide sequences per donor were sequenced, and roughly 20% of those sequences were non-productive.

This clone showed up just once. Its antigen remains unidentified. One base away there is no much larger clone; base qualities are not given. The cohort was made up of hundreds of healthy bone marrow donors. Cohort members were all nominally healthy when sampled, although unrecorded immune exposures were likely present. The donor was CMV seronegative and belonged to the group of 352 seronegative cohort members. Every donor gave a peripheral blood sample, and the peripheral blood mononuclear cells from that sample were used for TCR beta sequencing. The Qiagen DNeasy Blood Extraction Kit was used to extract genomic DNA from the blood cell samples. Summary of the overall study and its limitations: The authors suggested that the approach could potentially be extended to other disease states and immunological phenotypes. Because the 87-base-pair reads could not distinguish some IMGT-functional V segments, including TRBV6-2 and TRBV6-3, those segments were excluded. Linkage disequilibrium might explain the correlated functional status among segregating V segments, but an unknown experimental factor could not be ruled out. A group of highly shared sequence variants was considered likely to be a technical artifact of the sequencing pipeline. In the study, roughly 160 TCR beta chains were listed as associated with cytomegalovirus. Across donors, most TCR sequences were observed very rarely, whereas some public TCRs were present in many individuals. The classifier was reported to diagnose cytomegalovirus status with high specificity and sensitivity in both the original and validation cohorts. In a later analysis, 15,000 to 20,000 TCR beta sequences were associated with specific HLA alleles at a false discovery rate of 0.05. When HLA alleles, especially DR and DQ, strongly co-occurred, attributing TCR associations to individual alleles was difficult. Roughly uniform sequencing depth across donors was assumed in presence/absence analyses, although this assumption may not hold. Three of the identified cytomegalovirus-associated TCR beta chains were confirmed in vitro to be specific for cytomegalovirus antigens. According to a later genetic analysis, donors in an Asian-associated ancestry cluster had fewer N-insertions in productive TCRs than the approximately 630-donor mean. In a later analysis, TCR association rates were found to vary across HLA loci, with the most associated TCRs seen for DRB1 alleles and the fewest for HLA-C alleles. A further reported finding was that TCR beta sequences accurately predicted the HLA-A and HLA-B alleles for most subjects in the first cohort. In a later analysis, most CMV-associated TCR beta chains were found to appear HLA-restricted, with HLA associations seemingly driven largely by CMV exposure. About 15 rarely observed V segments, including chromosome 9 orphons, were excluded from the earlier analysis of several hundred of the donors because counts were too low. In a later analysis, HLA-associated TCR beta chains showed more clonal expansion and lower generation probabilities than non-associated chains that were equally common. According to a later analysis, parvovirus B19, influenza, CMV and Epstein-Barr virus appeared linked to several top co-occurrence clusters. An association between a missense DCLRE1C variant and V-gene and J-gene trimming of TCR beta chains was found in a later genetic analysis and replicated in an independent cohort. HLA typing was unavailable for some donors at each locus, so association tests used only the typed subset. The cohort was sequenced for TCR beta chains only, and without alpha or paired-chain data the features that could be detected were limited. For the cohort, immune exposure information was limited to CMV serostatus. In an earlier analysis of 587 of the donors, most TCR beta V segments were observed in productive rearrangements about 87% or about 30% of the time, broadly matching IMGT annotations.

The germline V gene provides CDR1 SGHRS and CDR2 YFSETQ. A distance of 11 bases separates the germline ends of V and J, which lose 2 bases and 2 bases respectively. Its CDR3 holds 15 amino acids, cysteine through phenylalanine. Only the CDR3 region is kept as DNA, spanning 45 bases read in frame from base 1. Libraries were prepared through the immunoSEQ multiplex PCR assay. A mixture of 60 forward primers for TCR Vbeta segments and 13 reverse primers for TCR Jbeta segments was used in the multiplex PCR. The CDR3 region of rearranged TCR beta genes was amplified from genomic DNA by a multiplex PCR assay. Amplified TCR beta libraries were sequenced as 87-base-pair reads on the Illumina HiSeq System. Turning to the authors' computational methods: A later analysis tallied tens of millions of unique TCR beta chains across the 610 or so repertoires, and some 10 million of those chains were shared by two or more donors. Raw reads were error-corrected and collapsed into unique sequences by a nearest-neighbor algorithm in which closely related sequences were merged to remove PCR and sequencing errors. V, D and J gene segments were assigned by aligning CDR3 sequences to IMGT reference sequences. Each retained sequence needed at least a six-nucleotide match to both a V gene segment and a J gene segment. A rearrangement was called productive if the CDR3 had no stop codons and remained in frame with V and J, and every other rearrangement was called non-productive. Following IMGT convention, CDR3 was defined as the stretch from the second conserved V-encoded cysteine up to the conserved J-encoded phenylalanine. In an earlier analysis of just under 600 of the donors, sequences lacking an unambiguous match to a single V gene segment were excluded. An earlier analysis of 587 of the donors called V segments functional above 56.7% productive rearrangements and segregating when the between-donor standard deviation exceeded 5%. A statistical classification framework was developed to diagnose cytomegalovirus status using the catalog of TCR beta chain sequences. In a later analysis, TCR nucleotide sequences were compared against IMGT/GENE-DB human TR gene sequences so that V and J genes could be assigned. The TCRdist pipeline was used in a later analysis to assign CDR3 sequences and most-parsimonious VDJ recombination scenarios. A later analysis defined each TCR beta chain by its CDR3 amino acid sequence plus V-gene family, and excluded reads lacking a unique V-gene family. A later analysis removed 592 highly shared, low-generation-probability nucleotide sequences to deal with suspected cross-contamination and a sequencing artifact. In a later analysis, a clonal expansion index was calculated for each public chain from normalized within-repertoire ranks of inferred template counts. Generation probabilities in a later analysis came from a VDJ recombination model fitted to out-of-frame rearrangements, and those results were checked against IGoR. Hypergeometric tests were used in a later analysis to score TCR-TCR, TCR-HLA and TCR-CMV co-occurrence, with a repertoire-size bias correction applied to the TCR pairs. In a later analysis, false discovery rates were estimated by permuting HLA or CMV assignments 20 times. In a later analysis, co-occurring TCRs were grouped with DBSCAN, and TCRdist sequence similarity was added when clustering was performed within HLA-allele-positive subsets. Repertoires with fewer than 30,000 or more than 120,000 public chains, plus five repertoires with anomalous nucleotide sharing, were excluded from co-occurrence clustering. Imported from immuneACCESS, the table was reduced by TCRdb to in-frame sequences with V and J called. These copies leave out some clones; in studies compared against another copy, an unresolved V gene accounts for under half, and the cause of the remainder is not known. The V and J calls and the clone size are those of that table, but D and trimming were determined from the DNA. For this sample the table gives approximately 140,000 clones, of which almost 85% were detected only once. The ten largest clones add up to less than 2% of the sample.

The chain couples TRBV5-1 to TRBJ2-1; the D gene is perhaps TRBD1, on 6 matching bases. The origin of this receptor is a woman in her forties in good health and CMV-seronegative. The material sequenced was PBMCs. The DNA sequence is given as TGCGCCAGCAGCTTCAGGGGTTACCCCTACAATGAGCAGTTCTTC. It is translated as CASSFRGYPYNEQFF.